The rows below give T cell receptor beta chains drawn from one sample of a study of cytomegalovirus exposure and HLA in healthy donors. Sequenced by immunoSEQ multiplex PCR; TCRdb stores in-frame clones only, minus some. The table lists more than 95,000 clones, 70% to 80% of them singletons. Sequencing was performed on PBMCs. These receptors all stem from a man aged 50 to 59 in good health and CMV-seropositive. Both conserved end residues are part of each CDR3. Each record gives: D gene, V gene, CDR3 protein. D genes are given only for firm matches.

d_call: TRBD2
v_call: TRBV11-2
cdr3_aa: CASSPGVGGGRETQYF

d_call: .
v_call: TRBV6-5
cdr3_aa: CASSYDTGFSPLHF

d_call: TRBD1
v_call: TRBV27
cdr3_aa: CASRQRTGPSVLTF

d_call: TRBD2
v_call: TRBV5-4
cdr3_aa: CASSWGGVGTDTQYF

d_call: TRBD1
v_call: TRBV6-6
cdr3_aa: CASSSTRGSLYGYTF

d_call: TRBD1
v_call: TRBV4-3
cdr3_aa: CASSRPSRGRRPLHEQYF

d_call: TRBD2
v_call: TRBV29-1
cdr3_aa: CSVNIAGLKTDTQYF

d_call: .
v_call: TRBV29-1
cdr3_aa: CSATVAANVLTF

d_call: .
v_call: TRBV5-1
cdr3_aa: CASSLLADNSGANVLTF

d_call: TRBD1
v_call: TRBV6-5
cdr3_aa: CASSSTGQGNNEQFF

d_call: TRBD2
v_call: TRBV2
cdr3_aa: CASILAVGETQYF

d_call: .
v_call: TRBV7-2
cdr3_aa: CASSRGHQTPGNTIYF

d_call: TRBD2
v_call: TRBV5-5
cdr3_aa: CASSFLIGGRAHEQYF

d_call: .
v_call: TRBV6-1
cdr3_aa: CASSAQGSDQPQHF

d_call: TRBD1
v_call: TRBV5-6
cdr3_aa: CASSLPLGTDSSYEQYF

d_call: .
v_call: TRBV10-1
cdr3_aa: CASSQQGTFQYF

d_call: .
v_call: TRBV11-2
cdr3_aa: CASRLTGTGANVLTF

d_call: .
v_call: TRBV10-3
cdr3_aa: CAISESGGIQETQYF

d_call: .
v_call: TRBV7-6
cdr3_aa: CASSFREGPGNTIYF

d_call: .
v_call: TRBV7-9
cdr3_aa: CASSLTGIKETQYF

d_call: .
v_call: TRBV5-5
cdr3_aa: CASSLGPGANYEQYF

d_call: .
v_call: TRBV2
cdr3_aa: CASSRVGATSNEQYF